This TCR beta chain is drawn from a study of T cells expressing NK-cell markers (dated by TCRdb to the early 2020s). Study-level background: Several donors provided sorted CD3+CD56+NKG2C+, CD3+CD56+NKG2C- and CD3+CD56-NKG2C+ T-cell subsets, whose TCR beta-chain repertoires were profiled. Seven of the eight sequenced donors were HCMV-seropositive and one was HCMV-seronegative. Randomly selected healthy volunteers, three men and five women, were used as the eight sequenced donors. The libraries were sequenced on Illumina HiSeq 2000/2500, MiSeq or NextSeq, producing 2 x 150 bp reads. Paper-wide results and their limitations: Those dominant clonotypes were again the most abundant among CD3+CD56-NKG2C+ cells in a handful of donors, at roughly 25-65%. It remained unclear whether the expanded NKG2C-expressing T cell clones were specific for HCMV antigens. In several donors, the dominant CD3+CD56+NKG2C+ clonotypes ranked among the top 10 CD8+ clonotypes, making up roughly 1.0-7.0% of CD8+ T cells.

HCMV serostatus was determined by detecting HCMV-specific IgG in serum with a commercial ELISA kit. Peripheral blood mononuclear cells were isolated from blood by Ficoll density gradient centrifugation. The CDR3 numbers 14 residues from cysteine through phenylalanine. There is no recorded DNA. The germline V gene gives CDR1 as ENHRY and CDR2 as SYGVKD. For this clonotype: The antigen this receptor binds is unknown.

Sequencing was performed on an Illumina HiSeq 2000. 5'RACE template switching, by which a universal primer site and unique molecular identifiers were added, was used to make TCR beta cDNA libraries. cDNA synthesis was primed from the TCR beta constant segment and was followed by two successive PCR amplification steps. From the authors' description of their analysis: MIGEC was used to demultiplex reads and group reads by UMI, and MiTCR was used to assemble and quantify clonotypes. To remove erroneous sequences, TCR cDNA sequences were retained only when supported by two or more reads. The tcR package was used for downstream repertoire analysis, and clonotypes were matched between fractions using CDR3 nucleotide sequence together with V segment. VDJmatch was used to annotate antigen specificity against VDJdb, with one amino acid substitution allowed in CDR3. The reads went through TCRdb reprocessing, and each CDR3 protein sequence gets one entry with no DNA. The V and J calls, along with clone size, are taken from TCRdb and not from the paper's own processing. The sample's table covers about 160,000 distinct CDR3 sequences. The ten biggest clones cover 18% of the sample.

Material for sequencing was blood T cells: a sorted CD56 or NKG2C T cell subset, CD4+ or CD8+ T cells, or bulk PBMC T cells (not recorded which). The sequence was obtained from a woman aged 18 to 69 in good health. The chain is made from TRBV10-3 and TRBJ2-1; no DNA is available, so the TRBD2 call from TCRdb remains unchecked. The CDR3 region: CAIRDPAGGNEQFF.